The 12 T cell receptor beta chains below all came from one sample that was sequenced in a study of T cells in Graves' hyperthyroidism and ophthalmopathy. RNA transcripts served as the template for amplifying TCR beta CDR3 regions. HTBI primers were the set used in a first-round RT-PCR of the TCR CDR3. One entry per CDR3 protein results from TCRdb running MiXCR on the multiplex PCR reads. The sample lists around 420,000 distinct CDR3 sequences, around 15% occurring once. Material for sequencing was blood. These receptor sequences come from a woman aged 18-35 years with Graves' hyperthyroidism.

The genes are TRBV5-1 and TRBJ2-7; tentatively, D is TRBD1 or TRBD2 (5 bases each). CDR3 length: 16 amino acids. The germline CDR1 and CDR2 sequences are SGHRS and YFSETQ. The germline V and J ends were trimmed by 4 bases and 5 bases, with 22 bases remaining between them. DNA for the CDR3: TGCGCCAGCAGCGCCGGCCGGGGCGAGGAGAGAGACGAGCAGTACTTC. It yields the protein CASSAGRGEERDEQYF.

The genes are TRBV6-4 and TRBJ1-6; weak D call: TRBD1 (6 bases). The germline V gene encodes CDR1 MRHNA and CDR2 SNTAGT. V dropped 5 bases and J dropped 10 bases, with 12 bases sitting between them. The CDR3 runs 13 residues. The CDR3 loop is CASSRDTGSPLHF. The DNA for the CDR3 is TGTGCCAGCAGTAGGGACACGGGCTCACCCCTCCACTTT.

This clonotype came up a few times. A read error may produce the germline difference seen at one junction end. The chain has TRBV13 and TRBJ1-1, with D unresolved. The length of the CDR3 is 13 residues. Germline loops: CDR1 PRHDT, CDR2 FYEKMQ (reference sequence). The CDR3 loop reads CACSPTPNTEAFF. The CDR3 bases are TGTGCCTGCAGCCCTACACCGAACACTGAAGCTTTCTTT.

The V and J genes are TRBV6-2 or TRBV6-3 and TRBJ1-2, with 8 positions matching TRBD1. V lost 5 bases, J lost 4 bases, and 9 bases stayed unmatched. This CDR3 is 15 amino acids long. Germline loops: CDR1 MNHEY, CDR2 SVGEGT. CDR3 DNA sequence: TGTGCCAGCAGTAATTCCTTGGGACAGGTCTATGGCTACACCTTC. As protein: CASSNSLGQVYGYTF.

The J gene is TRBJ1-6, the V gene TRBV28; D is perhaps TRBD1 (5 bases). V was pared by 5 bases and J by 8 bases, with 16 bases between. The germline V gene has CDR1 MDHEN and CDR2 SYDVKM. The CDR3 is made up of 15 amino acids. For the CDR3, the DNA is TGTGCCAGCAGTCCTCCGGGACGGTACGATTCACCCCTCCACTTT. Amino acid sequence: CASSPPGRYDSPLHF.

This clonotype appeared many times. The V gene is TRBV9, the J gene TRBJ2-2, with TRBD1 as a possible D gene (5 bases). V was cut by 3 bases and J by 5 bases, with 14 bases left in between. The CDR3 extends over 15 amino acids. CDR1 is SGDLS, CDR2 YYNGEE, per germline. In nucleotides, the CDR3 is TGTGCCAGCAGCGAGACCTCCAGGGTTACCGGGGAGCTGTTTTTT. It translates to CASSETSRVTGELFF.

V usage is TRBV5-1 and J usage is TRBJ1-1; the D is unclear. The CDR3 extends over 15 amino acids. V was pared by 0 bases and J by 4 bases, with 13 bases between. Germline CDR1 reads SGHRS; CDR2 reads YFSETQ. The CDR3 sequence is CASSLDAGSGTEAFF. Written as DNA, the CDR3 is TGCGCCAGCAGCTTGGACGCCGGGTCAGGCACTGAAGCTTTCTTT. Variable domain in full (rest from reference TRBV5-1 and TRBJ1-1): KAGVTQTPRYLIKTRGQQVTLSCSPISGHRSVSWYQQTPGQGLQFLFEYFSETQRNKGNFPGRFSGRQFSNSRSEMNVSTLELGDSALYLCASSLDAGSGTEAFFGQGTRLTVV.

In this sample, this clonotype turned up a few times. The chain has TRBV9 and TRBJ1-6, with D perhaps matching TRBD1 (5 bases). Trimming shortened V by 0 bases and J by 9 bases, and 10 bases separated the two germline ends. The CDR3 is 14 residues long. CDR1 and CDR2 (germline): SGDLS, YYNGEE. The CDR3 coding sequence is TGTGCCAGCAGCGTAGAAGACAGAGGTTCACCCCTCCACTTT. Its translation: CASSVEDRGSPLHF.

About this clonotype: A much larger clone differs by one base, so this may be a read error. The chain has TRBV7-3 and TRBJ2-5; a possible D gene is TRBD1 (6 bases). The length of the CDR3 is 12 residues. Germline CDR1 is SGHTA and CDR2 is FQGTGA. CDR3 in amino acids: CASSVDRETQHF. The CDR3 DNA follows: TGTGCCAGCAGCGTGGACAGAGAGACCCAGCACTTC.

Points on this clonotype: A much bigger clone sits one base away, suggesting this may be a read error. V usage is TRBV28 and J usage is TRBJ1-1, with unresolved D. The CDR3 sequence is 10 residues long. The V gene's germline CDR1 is MDHEN and CDR2 SYDVKM. In DNA form, the CDR3 reads TGTGTCAGCGGCGACGGTGAAGCTTTCTTT. Translation gives CVSGDGEAFF.

This clonotype has ten or more counts. J is TRBJ2-2 and V is TRBV7-3, with D possibly TRBD2 on 6 matching bases. V was cut by 5 bases and J by 5 bases, with 21 bases left in between. CDR1 and CDR2 from the germline V gene are SGHTA and FQGTGA. The CDR3 totals 17 residues. The CDR3 region is CASSPTIGGLGTGELFF. In DNA form, the CDR3 reads TGTGCCAGCAGCCCCACTATTGGAGGGCTAGGGACCGGGGAGCTGTTTTTT.

J is TRBJ2-1 and V is TRBV6-6; D remains ambiguous. Germline V gene sequence: CDR1 MNHNY, CDR2 SVGAGI (reference sequence). The CDR3 sequence is 14 residues long. Between the trimmed V and J ends, which lost 0 bases and 5 bases, there was a span of 8 bases. CDR3 protein: CASSYSGSNNEQFF. CDR3 nucleotide sequence: TGTGCCAGCAGTTACTCCGGCTCAAACAATGAGCAGTTCTTC.